What follows are 20 T cell receptor beta chains derived from one specimen sequenced in a study of cytomegalovirus exposure and HLA in healthy donors. Use of 60 Vbeta and 13 Jbeta primers characterized the PCR. TCRdb's table, derived via immunoSEQ multiplex PCR, lists solely in-frame clones and lacks some. This table lists 150,000 to 200,000 clones. The sample comprised PBMCs. These receptors were obtained from a woman younger than 30 in good health and CMV-seropositive.

The V gene is TRBV10-3, the J gene TRBJ2-7, with 8 nucleotides matching TRBD1. The CDR3 consists of 14 residues. CDR1 ENHRY and CDR2 SYGVKD come from the germline V gene. V was clipped by 2 bases and J by 3 bases; unmatched bases: 3. DNA for the CDR3: TGTGCCATCAGTGAGAGTACAGGGGGCTACGAGCAGTACTTC. Encoded protein: CAISESTGGYEQYF.

About this clone: The junction and the germline gene differ at one end; a read error may be behind it. The rearrangement links TRBV6-1 to TRBJ1-4, with D perhaps matching TRBD1 (5 bases). Germline V gene sequence: CDR1 MNHNS, CDR2 SASEGT. CDR3 length: 13 residues. CDR3 protein: CAISGTEGEKLFF. For the CDR3, the DNA is TGTGCCATCAGTGGGACGGAGGGGGAAAAACTGTTTTTT.

This chain joins TRBV30 and TRBJ2-3; TRBD2 aligns across 7 bases. J gave up 8 bases and V 2 bases, and 10 bases lay outside the gene matches. The CDR3 is 14 amino acids. Germline CDR1 and CDR2: GTSNPN and SVGIG (reference sequence). This chain's CDR3 is CAWSRLADGGTQYF. For the CDR3, the DNA is TGTGCCTGGAGTCGGCTAGCGGACGGGGGTACGCAGTATTTT.

The chain is built from TRBV5-1 and TRBJ2-1; 7 bases match TRBD2. Germline trimming cut 0 bases from V and 9 bases from J; bases unmatched to any gene: 3. The CDR3 covers 13 residues. Germline V lookup: CDR1 SGHRS, CDR2 YFSETQ. The CDR3 spells CASSLDAGVEQFF. Written as DNA, the CDR3 is TGCGCCAGCAGCTTGGATGCGGGAGTTGAGCAGTTCTTC.

The V and J genes are TRBV10-3 and TRBJ2-5, with a possible D match to TRBD1 (5 bases). Germline CDR1 and CDR2: ENHRY and SYGVKD. CDR3 length: 14 residues. The V and J ends lost 0 bases and 3 bases respectively, with 8 bases between them. DNA of the CDR3: TGTGCCATCAGTGAGTCAAACAGGAAAGAGACCCAGTACTTC. Translation gives CAISESNRKETQYF.

The chain combines TRBV2 with TRBJ2-7; TRBD1 is a possible D gene (6 bases). Between the trimmed V and J ends, which lost 7 bases and 3 bases, there was a span of 16 bases. Germline loops: CDR1 SNHLY, CDR2 FYNNEI. The CDR3 has 14 amino acids. As DNA, the CDR3 is TGTGCCAGCAATTTGAATGGCAGGGGCTACGAGCAGTACTTC. This sequence encodes CASNLNGRGYEQYF.

This sequence joins TRBV7-8 and TRBJ1-3, with D possibly being TRBD1 (5 bases). The germline CDR1 and CDR2 sequences are SGHVS and FQNEAQ. This CDR3 spans 14 amino acids. V gave up 5 bases and J gave up 0 bases, with 8 bases separating them. The CDR3 is CASSGRVSGNTIYF. In DNA form, the CDR3 reads TGTGCCAGCAGCGGCAGGGTCTCTGGAAACACCATATATTTT.

CDR3 loop: CASSLFGGTEAFF. The CDR3 coding sequence is TGTGCCAGCAGCTTATTTGGGGGGACTGAAGCTTTCTTT. The gene calls are TRBV7-9 and TRBJ1-1; TRBD1 might be the D (5 bases). The CDR3 consists of 13 residues. V was shortened by 2 bases and J by 5 bases, with 9 bases between the two germline ends. CDR1 and CDR2 from the germline V gene are SEHNR and FQNEAQ (reference sequence).

V usage is TRBV9 and J usage is TRBJ1-1, with TRBD1 matching over 8 bases. CDR3 length: 17 amino acids. The ends lost 4 bases at V and 1 base at J; junction bases unmatched: 12. Germline CDR1 is SGDLS and CDR2 is YYNGEE. The CDR3 DNA reads TGTGCCAGCAGCCCACGAGACAGGGGAGGCCGGAACACTGAAGCTTTCTTT. Translating it yields CASSPRDRGGRNTEAFF. The whole variable domain, remainder taken from reference TRBV9 and TRBJ1-1, is DSGVTQTPKHLITATGQRVTLRCSPRSGDLSVYWYQQSLDQGLQFLIQYYNGEERAKGNILERFSAQQFPDLHSELNLSSLELGDSALYFCASSPRDRGGRNTEAFFGQGTRLTVV.

This chain joins TRBV10-3 and TRBJ1-2, with a tentative D call TRBD1 (5 bases). Germline-derived CDR1 and CDR2 are ENHRY and SYGVKD. Trimming stripped 7 bases from V and 4 bases from J, with 16 bases between. The CDR3 covers 14 residues. CDR3 loop: CAINRGSMGYGYTF. DNA of the CDR3: TGTGCCATCAACCGGGGGTCTATGGGCTATGGCTACACCTTC.

This chain uses TRBV10-3 with TRBJ2-7, with no clear D. Germline V gene sequence: CDR1 ENHRY, CDR2 SYGVKD. Trimming left V 4 bases short and J 4 bases short, with 11 bases between. The length of the CDR3 is 13 residues. The CDR3, as DNA: TGTGCCATCAGTGCTGGGCCCATATACGAGCAGTACTTC. Translating it yields CAISAGPIYEQYF.

This sequence joins TRBV5-1 and TRBJ2-6; the match to TRBD2 covers 8 bases. This CDR3 contains 17 residues. CDR1 is SGHRS and CDR2 is YFSETQ in the germline V gene. V lost 2 bases, J lost 0 bases, and 4 bases stayed unmatched. The CDR3 DNA is TGCGCCAGCAGCTTACTAGCGGCCCTCTCTGGGGCCAACGTCCTGACTTTC. Its translation is CASSLLAALSGANVLTF.

Worth noting for this clone: The sample has other DNA sequences that encode this CDR3 too. The chain has TRBV2 and TRBJ1-2, with D tentatively TRBD1 (6 bases). V was trimmed by 1 base and J by 6 bases, leaving 12 bases between them. The CDR3 spans 14 residues. CDR1 SNHLY and CDR2 FYNNEI come from the germline V gene. As DNA, the CDR3 is TGTGCCAGCAGTGAAGTAACGGGGGGCGATGGCTACACCTTC. This encodes CASSEVTGGDGYTF.

The chain recombines TRBV9 with TRBJ2-2; D is possibly TRBD2 (7 bases). Between the trimmed V and J ends, which lost 0 bases and 0 bases, there was a span of 12 bases. The CDR3 runs 17 residues. CDR1 SGDLS and CDR2 YYNGEE come from the germline V gene. DNA for the CDR3: TGTGCCAGCAGCGTAGGCGGGGAGGGGGCGAACACCGGGGAGCTGTTTTTT. Its protein is CASSVGGEGANTGELFF.

In DNA, the CDR3 is TGTGCCAGCCAAAAAACGGGTCCTTCCTCCTACGAGCAGTACTTC. This translates into CASQKTGPSSYEQYF. The genes are TRBV6-6 and TRBJ2-7; D unresolved. The ends were cut back, 8 bases at V and 0 bases at J, with 17 bases in the middle. CDR1 MNHNY and CDR2 SVGAGI come from the germline V gene (reference sequence). The CDR3 sequence is 15 residues long.

The chain uses TRBV30 and TRBJ1-1; 7 bases align to TRBD1. CDR1 and CDR2 from the germline V gene are GTSNPN and SVGIG (reference sequence). CDR3 length: 13 residues. V dropped 4 bases and J dropped 1; count of bases not matched to a gene: 3. This CDR3 reads CAWIGQENTEAFF. In nucleotides, the CDR3 is TGTGCCTGGATAGGACAGGAGAACACTGAAGCTTTCTTT. The full variable domain, in which reference TRBV30 and TRBJ1-1 provide the parts outside the CDR3, is SQTIHQWPATLVQPVGSPLSLECTVEGTSNPNLYWYRQAAGRGLQLLFYSVGIGQISSEVPQNLSASRPQDRQFILSSKKLLLSDSGFYLCAWIGQENTEAFFGQGTRLTVV.

The rearrangement joins TRBV6-6 to TRBJ1-2; a weak D match, TRBD1 (5 bases). CDR1 MNHNY and CDR2 SVGAGI come from the germline V gene (reference sequence). V dropped 5 bases and J dropped 2 bases, with 12 bases sitting between them. The CDR3 is 14 residues long. The CDR3 DNA sequence: TGTGCCAGCAGTGGACAAGTCCGAAACTATGGCTACACCTTC. It specifies CASSGQVRNYGYTF.

V gene TRBV29-1 combines with J gene TRBJ1-1; 8 bases match TRBD1. Unmatched junction bases numbered 11, after V lost 4 bases and J lost 1 base. CDR1 and CDR2 (germline): SQVTM, ANQGSEA. The CDR3 is 16 residues long. The CDR3 protein is CSVVGRRGLENTEAFF. CDR3 nucleotide sequence: TGCAGCGTTGTAGGCCGCAGGGGGCTGGAGAACACTGAAGCTTTCTTT.

V and J are TRBV10-3 and TRBJ1-1, with TRBD1 matching over 7 bases. The J segment lost 1 base and the V segment lost 4 bases, leaving 3 bases of the junction unmatched. Looked up from germline, CDR1 is ENHRY and CDR2 is SYGVKD. The CDR3 has 14 amino acids. The CDR3 protein is CAISGGTENTEAFF. Written as DNA, the CDR3 is TGTGCCATCAGTGGGGGGACAGAGAACACTGAAGCTTTCTTT.

The chain has TRBV7-3 and TRBJ2-1; D is undetermined. The CDR3 spans 14 residues. From germline, CDR1 is SGHTA and CDR2 FQGTGA. The ends were cut back, 5 bases at V and 7 bases at J, with 15 bases in the middle. CDR3 sequence: CASSPTPASNEQFF. CDR3 in DNA: TGTGCCAGCAGCCCAACCCCTGCTAGTAATGAGCAGTTCTTC.